This TCR beta chain emerged from a study of CD8+CD57+ T cells in acquired aplastic anemia. Study information: Sorted CD4+ and CD8+ cells gave a mean 3.2 ug DNA, range roughly 0.19 to 27.4 ug.

Profiles of TCR beta VDJ and CDR3 were generated from a genomic DNA template. One entry per CDR3 protein results from TCRdb running MiXCR on the reads. Of around 120,000 distinct CDR3 sequences in the sample, about 40% were seen once. The germline V gene encodes CDR1 DFQATT and CDR2 SNEGSKA (reference sequence). The CDR3 sequence is 14 residues long. Trimming shortened V by 3 bases and J by 0 bases, and 9 bases separated the two germline ends. It was patients with CD8+CD57+ cell expansion by flow cytometry who were chosen for sequencing. The chain has TRBV20-1 and TRBJ1-5; D unclear. The sequence was obtained from a human donor with aplastic anemia. The sequencing sample was made of sorted CD4+, CD8+, or CD8+CD57+ T cells (not recorded which) from PBMCs. The CDR3 here is CSASKALSNQPQHF. DNA for the CDR3: TGCAGTGCTAGTAAGGCCCTTAGCAATCAGCCCCAGCATTTT.